These 20 T cell receptor beta chains were sequenced from one sample in a study of blood T cell repertoires in COVID-19 (dated by TCRdb to about 2020). The protocol used for the library was the immunoSEQ multiplex PCR assay. TCRdb stores this immuneACCESS table with in-frame sequences only. Part of the clones is absent; in the studies checked, under half of the shortfall reflects unresolved V genes, and no reason is known for the rest. Here the sample has about 69,000 clones; approximately 75% occur a single time. The ten largest clonotypes hold around 50% of the sample. The sample taken for sequencing was peripheral blood. These receptors were obtained from a human donor in a cohort sampled during active COVID-19.

This chain connects TRBV5-1 to TRBJ2-7, with D perhaps TRBD2 (5 bases). In germline, CDR1 is SGHRS, CDR2 YFSETQ. The V gene lost 5 bases and the J gene lost 5 bases, with 8 bases spanning the gap. The CDR3 has 11 amino acids. This CDR3 reads CASSRGNEQYF. For the CDR3, the DNA is TGCGCCAGCAGTAGAGGGAACGAGCAGTACTTC. Full variable domain (missing parts from reference TRBV5-1 and TRBJ2-7): KAGVTQTPRYLIKTRGQQVTLSCSPISGHRSVSWYQQTPGQGLQFLFEYFSETQRNKGNFPGRFSGRQFSNSRSEMNVSTLELGDSALYLCASSRGNEQYFGPGTRLTVT.

The rearrangement uses TRBV7-8 and TRBJ2-2; 13 bases align to TRBD2. CDR3 length: 17 amino acids. The junction had 3 bases not matched to a gene; V was cut back by 3 bases and J by 2 bases. Germline V gene sequence: CDR1 SGHVS, CDR2 FQNEAQ. The DNA for the CDR3 is TGTGCCAGCAGCTTCGGACTAGCGGGGGTCAACACCGGGGAGCTGTTTTTT. Amino acids: CASSFGLAGVNTGELFF.

V and J are TRBV11-2 and TRBJ1-1; D remains ambiguous. With 1 base removed from V and 3 bases from J, the gap between germline ends came to 12 bases. Germline CDR1 reads SGHAT; CDR2 reads FQNNGV. The length of the CDR3 is 15 residues. CDR3 in amino acids: CASSLVRGLDTEAFF. CDR3 DNA: TGTGCCAGCAGCTTAGTTCGGGGTCTGGACACTGAAGCTTTCTTT.

The chain couples TRBV3-1 (or the pseudogene TRBV3-2) to TRBJ1-4; TRBD1 aligns across 7 bases. Germline trimming cut 4 bases from V and 7 bases from J; bases unmatched to any gene: 9. This CDR3 contains 15 residues. The V gene's germline CDR1 is LGHDT and CDR2 YNNKEL (reference sequence). The CDR3 spells CASSPPGQVGEKLFF. The CDR3 nucleotides are TGTGCCAGCAGCCCTCCCGGACAGGTTGGTGAAAAACTGTTTTTT.

The J gene is TRBJ2-7, the V gene TRBV28; possibly TRBD2 for D (5 bases). Per germline, CDR1 MDHEN and CDR2 SYDVKM. CDR3 size: 15 residues. V lost 5 bases, J lost 1 base, and 15 bases lay in between. The CDR3 DNA follows: TGTGCCAGCAGTGCTCTGGTCGGGATATCCTACGAGCAGTACTTC. Residues: CASSALVGISYEQYF. The full variable domain, its missing parts supplied by reference TRBV28 and TRBJ2-7, is DVKVTQSSRYLVKRTGEKVFLECVQDMDHENMFWYRQDPGLGLRLIYFSYDVKMKEKGDIPEGYSVSREKKERFSLILESASTNQTSMYLCASSALVGISYEQYFGPGTRLTVT.

The rearrangement links TRBV28 to TRBJ2-6; no definite D call. Deletions cut 8 bases from V and 0 bases from J, with 8 bases between. Germline assignment: CDR1 MDHEN and CDR2 SYDVKM. The CDR3 runs to 14 residues. CDR3 loop: CASLPPSGANVLTF. The CDR3 coding sequence is TGTGCCAGCCTTCCTCCCTCTGGGGCCAACGTCCTGACTTTC.

The sample holds one count of this clone. CDR3 amino acids: CASSYSGRRHNSPLHF. CDR3 sequence (DNA): TGTGCCAGCAGTTACTCGGGGCGCAGACATAATTCACCCCTCCACTTT. The V gene is TRBV6-5, the J gene TRBJ1-6; possible D gene TRBD1, 5 bases. Looked up from germline, CDR1 is MNHEY and CDR2 is SVGAGI. The CDR3 is 16 amino acids. V lost 0 bases, J lost 5 bases, and 11 bases lay in between.

This clone was seen a handful of times. The rearrangement joins TRBV1 to TRBJ1-4; the tabulated D call, TRBD1, remains unverified against the DNA. TRBV1 is assigned pseudogene status. The CDR3 is 17 residues long. CDR3 protein: CTSNTEGDREVGEKLFF. CDR3 DNA: TGCACCAGCAACACAGAGGGGGACAGGGAAGTGGGTGAAAAACTGTTTTTT.

There are a few counts of this clone. This rearrangement joins TRBV24-1 to TRBJ1-5; perhaps TRBD1 as D (6 bases). Germline values: CDR1 KGHDR, CDR2 SFDVKD. Trimming removed 9 bases from V and 7 bases from J, with 15 bases in between. The CDR3 totals 13 residues. CDR3 nucleotides: TGTGCCACCGCCCGGGGGGCATGGCAGCCCCAGCATTTT. Translation gives CATARGAWQPQHF.

V gene TRBV27 combines with J gene TRBJ2-5; TRBD2 might be the D (6 bases). Trimming removed 6 bases at V and 5 bases at J, with 19 bases between. This CDR3 has 15 amino acids. Germline CDR1 and CDR2: MNHEY and SMNVEV (reference sequence). In nucleotides, the CDR3 is TGTGCCAGCAGGCCGACCTCGTTTGGAGGGGAGACCCAGTACTTC. It yields the protein CASRPTSFGGETQYF.

The J gene is TRBJ1-2, the V gene TRBV15, with 7 bases matching TRBD1. The ends lost 2 bases at V and 8 bases at J; junction bases unmatched: 11. CDR3 length: 15 amino acids. CDR1 and CDR2 (germline): LNHNV, YYDKDF (reference sequence). CDR3 amino acids: CATSRTPTGPRGYTF. Written as DNA, the CDR3 is TGTGCCACCAGCAGAACCCCGACAGGGCCGCGGGGCTACACCTTC.

This clone was seen a handful of times. The CDR3 coding sequence is TGTGCCACCAGCAGAGAAGGAAGACAGGACTATGGCTACACCTTC. It codes for CATSREGRQDYGYTF. This chain uses TRBV15 with TRBJ1-2; a possible D gene is TRBD1 (6 bases). Trimming pared 0 bases from V and 3 bases from J, leaving 11 bases between. The CDR3 consists of 15 residues. Germline CDR1 is LNHNV and CDR2 is YYDKDF (reference sequence). The full variable domain, rest sourced from reference TRBV15 and TRBJ1-2, is DAMVIQNPRYQVTQFGKPVTLSCSQTLNHNVMYWYQQKSSQAPKLLFHYYDKDFNNEADTPDNFQSRRPNTSFCFLDIRSPGLGDTAMYLCATSREGRQDYGYTFGSGTRLTVV.

The chain couples TRBV10-3 to TRBJ1-5; 9 bases are a match to TRBD1. V was clipped by 3 bases and J by 2 bases; unmatched bases: 5. The CDR3 has 16 amino acids. Germline V gene lookup returns CDR1 ENHRY and CDR2 SYGVKD. Here the CDR3 DNA reads TGTGCCATCAGTGATCACAGGGGGCAGGGCAATCAGCCCCAGCATTTT. Translating it yields CAISDHRGQGNQPQHF.

The chain uses TRBV10-3 and TRBJ2-6; perhaps TRBD1 as D (6 bases). This CDR3 is 18 amino acids long. Germline V lookup: CDR1 ENHRY, CDR2 SYGVKD. Between the trimmed V and J ends, which lost 2 bases and 0 bases, there was a span of 14 bases. The CDR3 loop is CAISEGGDTRSGANVLTF. The DNA for the CDR3 is TGTGCCATCAGTGAGGGTGGGGACACCCGCTCTGGGGCCAACGTCCTGACTTTC.

This chain connects TRBV5-1 to TRBJ2-7; 9 bases are shared with TRBD1. V lost 3 bases to trimming and J lost 0 bases; unmatched junction nucleotides: 16. Germline lookup yields CDR1 SGHRS and CDR2 YFSETQ. CDR3 length: 19 amino acids. CDR3 DNA: TGCGCCAGCAGCTCCGACCCGAGGAGGGACAGGGCTGACTCCTACGAGCAGTACTTC. It is translated as CASSSDPRRDRADSYEQYF.

The CDR3 protein is CATSDPLSGYTF. The CDR3 bases are TGTGCCACCAGTGATCCGCTCAGTGGCTACACCTTC. This sequence joins TRBV24-1 and TRBJ1-2; D is uncertain. The germline CDR1 and CDR2 sequences are KGHDR and SFDVKD. CDR3 length equals 12 residues. Trimming cost V 3 bases and J 7 bases, with 8 bases left between them.

This sequence joins TRBV19 and TRBJ1-1; perhaps TRBD1 as D (6 bases). Germline lookup yields CDR1 LNHDA and CDR2 SQIVND (reference sequence). V gave up 2 bases and J gave up 0 bases, with 7 bases separating them. CDR3 length: 14 residues. The CDR3 nucleotides read TGTGCCAGTAGTATACAGGGGATGAACACTGAAGCTTTCTTT. Its protein product is CASSIQGMNTEAFF.

This clone appeared a few times. This chain joins TRBV5-8 and TRBJ2-7; D possibly corresponds to TRBD2 (5 bases). Germline CDR1 and CDR2: SGHTS and YDEGEE. Trimming took 7 bases from V and 6 from J, leaving 23 bases between them. The length of the CDR3 is 15 residues. The CDR3 loop reads CASPLSKLDSLEQYF. The DNA for the CDR3 is TGTGCCAGCCCCCTTTCTAAGTTGGACTCCCTCGAGCAGTACTTC. The full variable domain, completed using reference TRBV5-8 and TRBJ2-7, is EAGVTQSPTHLIKTRGQQATLRCSPISGHTSVYWYQQALGLGLQFLLWYDEGEERNRGNFPPRFSGRQFPNYSSELNVNALELEDSALYLCASPLSKLDSLEQYFGPGTRLTVT.

This clone has just a few counts. Other DNA sequences in this sample translate to the same CDR3. This chain uses TRBV7-6 with TRBJ1-1; D gene ambiguous. Per germline, CDR1 SGHVS and CDR2 FNYEAQ. The CDR3 contains 14 residues. Deletions cut 1 base from V and 5 bases from J, with 11 bases between. CDR3 sequence reads: CASSLEEGVTEAFF. DNA for the CDR3: TGTGCCAGCAGCTTAGAAGAGGGTGTGACTGAAGCTTTCTTT.

CDR3 nucleotides: TGTGCCAGCAGGGACCCGCGGGGGGAAAGTCAGCCCCAGCATTTT. It specifies CASRDPRGESQPQHF. The chain combines TRBV2 with TRBJ1-5; possible D gene TRBD1, 5 bases. Germline V CDR1 and CDR2: SNHLY, FYNNEI. The CDR3 has 15 residues. Trimming shortened V by 6 bases and J by 6 bases, and 18 bases separated the two germline ends. The full variable domain, rest sourced from reference TRBV2 and TRBJ1-5, is EPEVTQTPSHQVTQMGQEVILRCVPISNHLYFYWYRQILGQKVEFLVSFYNNEISEKSEIFDDQFSVERPDGSNFTLKIRSTKLEDSAMYFCASRDPRGESQPQHFGDGTRLSIL.